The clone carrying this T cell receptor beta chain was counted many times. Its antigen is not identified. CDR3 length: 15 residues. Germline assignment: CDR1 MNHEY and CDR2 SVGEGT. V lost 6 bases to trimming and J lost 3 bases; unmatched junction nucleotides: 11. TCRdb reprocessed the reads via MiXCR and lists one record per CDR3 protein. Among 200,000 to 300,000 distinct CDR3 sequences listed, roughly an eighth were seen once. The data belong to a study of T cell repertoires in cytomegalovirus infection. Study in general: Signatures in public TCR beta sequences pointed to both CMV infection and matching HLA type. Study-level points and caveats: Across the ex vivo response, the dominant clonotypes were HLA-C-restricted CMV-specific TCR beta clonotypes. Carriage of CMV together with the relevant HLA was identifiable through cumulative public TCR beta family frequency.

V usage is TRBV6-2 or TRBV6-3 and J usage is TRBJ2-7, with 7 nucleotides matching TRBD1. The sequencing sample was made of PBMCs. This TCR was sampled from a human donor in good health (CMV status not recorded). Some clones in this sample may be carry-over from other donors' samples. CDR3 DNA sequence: TGTGCCAGCAGCCCGAGGACAGGATGGGGCTACGAGCAGTACTTC. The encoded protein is CASSPRTGWGYEQYF.